One T cell receptor (beta chain) is described in this entry. Its target is unknown. Tumor tissue was taken before any definitive surgery or chemotherapy was given. There are 15 residues in the CDR3. Germline CDR1 and CDR2: SEHNR and FQNEAQ (reference sequence). V was pared by 5 bases and J by 0 bases, with 13 bases between. This sample was included in a study of high-grade serous ovarian cancer treatment subgroups. The wider study: Samples averaged around 14,000 reads and around 7,600 unique TCR beta rearrangements. Findings and caveats of the study: Only CDR3 was analyzed; CDR1 and CDR2 were not. Different patients shared almost no repertoire; same-patient tumors shared roughly 0.1 to 0.8.

Method: immunoSEQ multiplex PCR; TCRdb's copy keeps in-frame clones and lacks some. The sample lists 13,000 or so clones, just over 85% seen once, with 2.9% in the top ten. Sequenced sample: tumor tissue. The J gene is TRBJ1-1, the V gene TRBV7-9, with D tentatively TRBD1 (6 bases). The sequence was collected from a human donor with high-grade serous ovarian cancer. This CDR3 reads CASSVNRAMNTEAFF. The CDR3 nucleotides are TGTGCCAGCAGCGTAAACAGGGCGATGAACACTGAAGCTTTCTTT.